The 10 T cell receptor beta chains in this list originate from one sample, sequenced in a study of T cell responses to AZD1222 COVID-19 vaccine. Here immunoSEQ multiplex PCR was the method, and the copy in TCRdb shows in-frame clones only, minus some. The repertoire holds about 150,000 clones, with around 91% as singletons. The specimen was peripheral blood, collected 28 days after the second AZD1222 dose. The receptors were sampled from an adult who received the AZD1222 COVID-19 vaccine.

The V and J genes are TRBV6-5 and TRBJ1-4; D ambiguous. The ends were cut back, 7 bases at V and 14 bases at J, with 20 bases in the middle. The CDR3 is made up of 13 amino acids. Germline V gene sequence: CDR1 MNHEY, CDR2 SVGAGI. CDR3 sequence (DNA): TGTGCCAGCATGCACATGGAACTAAGGTGGCTGTTTTTT. Its translation: CASMHMELRWLFF.

The chain recombines TRBV7-9 with TRBJ2-5; TRBD1 matches 11 bases. Trimming removed 5 bases from V and 4 bases from J; junction bases left unmatched: 3. This CDR3 has 14 residues. Germline CDR1 and CDR2: SEHNR and FQNEAQ (reference sequence). In DNA form, the CDR3 reads TGTGCCAGCAGCCTCGGGACAGGGGGAGAGACCCAGTACTTC. The encoded protein is CASSLGTGGETQYF. Drawing the rest from reference TRBV7-9 and TRBJ2-5, the complete variable domain is DTGVSQNPRHKITKRGQNVTFRCDPISEHNRLYWYRQTLGQGPEFLTYFQNEAQLEKSRLLSDRFSAERPKGSFSTLEIQRTEQGDSAMYLCASSLGTGGETQYFGPGTRLLVL.

The CDR3 sequence: CASSGPPFSPLHF. DNA for the CDR3: TGTGCCAGCAGTGGCCCCCCCTTTTCACCCCTCCACTTT. The V call is TRBV2, the J call TRBJ1-6; D is ambiguous. The length of the CDR3 is 13 residues. V lost 4 bases and J 9 bases, leaving 10 bases between the germline ends. Germline lookup yields CDR1 SNHLY and CDR2 FYNNEI.

The V gene is TRBV11-2, the J gene TRBJ2-7; 8 bases line up with TRBD2. V dropped 0 bases and J dropped 5; count of bases not matched to a gene: 9. CDR3 length: 16 residues. Germline CDR1 is SGHAT and CDR2 is FQNNGV. The CDR3 protein is CASSLDYGRAYHEQYF. The DNA for the CDR3 is TGTGCCAGCAGCTTAGATTACGGGAGGGCCTATCACGAGCAGTACTTC. The entire variable domain, with the rest obtained from reference TRBV11-2 and TRBJ2-7, is as follows: EAGVAQSPRYKIIEKRQSVAFWCNPISGHATLYWYQQILGQGPKLLIQFQNNGVVDDSQLPKDRFSAERLKGVDSTLKIQPAKLEDSAVYLCASSLDYGRAYHEQYFGPGTRLTVT.

The genes are TRBV30 and TRBJ1-4; possibly TRBD1 for D (5 bases). V was clipped by 0 bases and J by 3 bases, with 8 bases between them. The CDR3 is 14 amino acids. Germline loops: CDR1 GTSNPN, CDR2 SVGIG (reference sequence). The DNA for the CDR3 is TGTGCCTGGAGTGTCGGGACGGCTAATGAAAAACTGTTTTTT. It yields the protein CAWSVGTANEKLFF.

V usage is TRBV28 and J usage is TRBJ1-2; TRBD1 might be the D (5 bases). This CDR3 region has 12 residues. Trimming shortened V by 1 base and J by 13 bases, and 13 bases separated the two germline ends. Germline-derived CDR1 and CDR2 are MDHEN and SYDVKM. The DNA of the CDR3 is TGTGCCAGCAGTTTATCTGGACAAGCACTCACCTTC. Its protein is CASSLSGQALTF.

V and J are TRBV18 and TRBJ1-1; D gene ambiguous. Between the trimmed V and J ends, which lost 3 bases and 0 bases, there was a span of 5 bases. This CDR3 comprises 13 residues. CDR1 KGHSH and CDR2 LQKENI come from the germline V gene. The CDR3 is CASSPLVNTEAFF. CDR3 nucleotide sequence: TGTGCCAGCTCACCGCTGGTGAACACTGAAGCTTTCTTT.

The chain carries TRBV10-3 and TRBJ2-1; tentatively, D is TRBD2 (6 bases). Trimming removed 6 bases at V and 8 bases at J, with 14 bases between. CDR3 length equals 13 residues. Germline assignment: CDR1 ENHRY and CDR2 SYGVKD. DNA for the CDR3: TGTGCCATCAGGGACTACCTTGCGGATGAGCAGTTCTTC. It is translated as CAIRDYLADEQFF.

The CDR3 loop is CASKLTRDGLYGYTF. Here the CDR3 DNA reads TGTGCCAGCAAGCTGACCAGAGACGGCCTCTATGGCTACACCTTC. The rearrangement joins TRBV3-1 (or the pseudogene TRBV3-2) to TRBJ1-2; D uncertain. The V gene's germline CDR1 is LGHDT and CDR2 YNNKEL (reference sequence). V lost 7 bases, J lost 4 bases, and 19 bases lay in between. This CDR3 has 15 residues.

CDR3 nucleotide sequence: TGTGCCAGCAGCGTCAGGGGGACCTATGGCTACACCTTC. It is translated as CASSVRGTYGYTF. This chain connects TRBV6-5 to TRBJ1-2; TRBD1 agrees at 7 bases. The CDR3 is 13 amino acids. CDR1 is MNHEY and CDR2 is SVGAGI in the germline V gene. J was trimmed by 4 bases and V by 6 bases; bases with no gene match: 5.